This T cell receptor beta chain comes out of a study of CD8 T cells in Susac syndrome. RNA, at about 0.45 to 1 ug, was reverse transcribed with random hexamers. By means of immunoSEQ multiplex PCR, TCR beta CDR3 spanning 54 Vbeta and 13 Jbeta underwent amplification. TCRdb ran MiXCR on the immunoSEQ multiplex PCR reads and lists one entry per CDR3 protein. The profile shows around 140,000 distinct CDR3 sequences, roughly 95% of them singletons. TCR beta sequences were obtained from blood CD8+ and CD4+ T cells. Included as multiple sclerosis controls were treatment-naive patients who had stable or active relapsing-remitting disease. Purification of the CD8+ and CD4+ T cells relied on negative isolation, and TEMRA cells underwent FACS enrichment. V was cut by 0 bases and J by 1 base, with 3 bases left in between. The germline gives CDR1 LNHNV, CDR2 YYDKDF (reference sequence). The CDR3 spans 13 residues.

This TCR was recovered from a human donor with multiple sclerosis. The chain joins TRBV15 to TRBJ2-5; D gene ambiguous. Material for sequencing was CD4+ T cells from PBMCs. CDR3 bases: TGTGCCACCAGCAGAGATATCCAAGAGACCCAGTACTTC. This encodes CATSRDIQETQYF.